Following are 3 T cell receptor beta chains from one sample sequenced in a study of blood T cell repertoires in COVID-19. The assay was immunoSEQ multiplex PCR, and TCRdb's table has in-frame clones only and misses some. Among approximately 390,000 clones, more than 75% were seen once, and the ten largest hold over 2%. The source material was peripheral blood. Every receptor here comes from an older woman with COVID-19, enrolled during active disease.

The rearrangement joins TRBV6-5 to TRBJ2-7; perhaps TRBD1 as D (6 bases). V was pared by 2 bases and J by 1 base, with 12 bases between. CDR1 is MNHEY and CDR2 is SVGAGI in the germline V gene. The CDR3 extends over 15 amino acids. The CDR3 protein is CASSYLGTPSYEQYF. CDR3 bases: TGTGCCAGCAGTTACCTCGGGACACCGTCCTACGAGCAGTACTTC.

This clone was seen a handful of times. The rearrangement links TRBV7-9 to TRBJ2-1, with D tentatively TRBD1 (7 bases). Germline V CDR1 and CDR2: SEHNR, FQNEAQ (reference sequence). V dropped 2 bases and J dropped 7 bases, with 9 bases sitting between them. The CDR3 has 13 residues. CDR3 bases: TGTGCCAGCAGCTTATCAGGGGGGAATGAGCAGTTCTTC. This sequence encodes CASSLSGGNEQFF.

This clone has just one count. DNA for the CDR3: TGTGCCAGCAGTTACTTCGGGACGAACGGAGGGCACACCTTC. It is translated as CASSYFGTNGGHTF. The V gene is TRBV6-5, the J gene TRBJ1-2; possible D gene TRBD1, 5 bases. The germline CDR1 and CDR2 sequences are MNHEY and SVGAGI. Trimming stripped 1 base from V and 12 bases from J, with 18 bases between. The CDR3 contains 14 residues.